This T cell receptor beta chain appears in the sequencing data of a study of shared clonotypes between healthy human individuals. Points from the study as a whole: Relative to their counterparts shared across all four donors, non-shared clonotypes exhibited diminished generation probabilities.

Notes on this clone: Its antigen is unknown.

Naive CD8 cells, CD45RO-negative and positively selected for CCR7, excluded terminally differentiated effector memory CD45RA+ cells. The assay was immunoSEQ multiplex PCR, and TCRdb's table has in-frame clones only and misses some. This table has approximately 740,000 clones, around 93% appearing once. The CDR3 length is 13 residues. V dropped 7 bases and J dropped 2 bases, with 12 bases sitting between them. Germline assignment: CDR1 ENHRY and CDR2 SYGVKD. The sequencing sample was made of naive CD8+ T cells sorted from blood. J is TRBJ2-7 and V is TRBV10-3; D may be TRBD1 or TRBD2 (5 bases each). The sequence was obtained from a man between 25 and 39 years old in good health. In DNA form, the CDR3 reads TGTGCCATCAAAACGGGACCTGCCTACGAGCAGTACTTC. It codes for CAIKTGPAYEQYF.